This entry describes one T cell receptor beta chain. Its target is unknown. This sample is drawn from a study of identical twins. Template switching created a universal primer site, and the cDNA included unique molecular identifiers. TCRdb reprocessed the 5' RACE reads via MiXCR and lists one record per CDR3 protein. The sample lists 500,000 or so distinct CDR3 sequences, roughly an eighth occurring once. Study outcomes and limitations: The authors drew conclusions from cross-sectional statistical analysis rather than following the same donors. Insertions were reduced in abundant cord blood beta clonotypes but not in memory repertoires.

The same data also went into a second study, on yellow fever vaccine responses in identical twins.

This clonotype originated in a woman aged 18 to 35 in good health. The sample comprised CD4+ T cells sorted from blood.

CDR3 nucleotide sequence: TGTGCCAGCAGAAAAGATAGGGACAATGAGCAGTTCTTC. It translates to CASRKDRDNEQFF. The V gene is TRBV6-2 or TRBV6-3, the J gene TRBJ2-1; D gene unclear. This CDR3 has 13 amino acids. Trimming took 6 bases from V and 5 from J, leaving 11 bases between them. CDR1 and CDR2 from the germline V gene are MNHEY and SVGEGT.